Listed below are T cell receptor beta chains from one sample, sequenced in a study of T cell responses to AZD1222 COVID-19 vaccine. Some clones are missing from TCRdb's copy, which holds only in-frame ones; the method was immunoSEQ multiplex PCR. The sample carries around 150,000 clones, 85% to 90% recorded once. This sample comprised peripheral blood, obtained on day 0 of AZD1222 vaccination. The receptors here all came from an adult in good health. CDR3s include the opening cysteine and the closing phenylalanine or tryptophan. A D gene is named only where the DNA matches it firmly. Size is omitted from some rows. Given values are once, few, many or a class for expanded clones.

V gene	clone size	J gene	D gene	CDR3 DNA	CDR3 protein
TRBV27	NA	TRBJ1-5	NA	TGTGCCAGCAGTTCGGGACAAGGAACCCACAATCAGCCCCAGCATTTT	CASSSGQGTHNQPQHF
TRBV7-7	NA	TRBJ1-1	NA	TGTGCTAGCAGCCCTAACCCGAACACTGAAGCTTTCTTT	CASSPNPNTEAFF
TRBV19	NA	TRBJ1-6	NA	TGTGCCACCACAGGTGTATTCAATTCACCCCTCCACTTT	CATTGVFNSPLHF
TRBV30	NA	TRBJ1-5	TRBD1	TGTGCCTGGAGTGTAGCGACAGGGAATCAGCCCCAGCATTTT	CAWSVATGNQPQHF
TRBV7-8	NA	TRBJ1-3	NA	TGTGCCAGCGGATCGGGGGGCTCTGGAAACACCATATATTTT	CASGSGGSGNTIYF
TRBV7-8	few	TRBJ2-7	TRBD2	TGTGCCAGCAGCGTACGGCAACTAGCGGGCTACGAGCAGTACTTC	CASSVRQLAGYEQYF
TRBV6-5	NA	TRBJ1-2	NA	TGTGCCAGCAGCAAAACAGGTTCCTATGGCTACACCTTC	CASSKTGSYGYTF
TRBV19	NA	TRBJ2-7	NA	TGTGCCAGTAGTCTCACTCCAAAAGCCTACGAGCAGTACTTC	CASSLTPKAYEQYF
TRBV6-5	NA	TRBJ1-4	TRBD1	TGTGCCAGCAGTTACTCGACAGGGGAAGGAGAAAAACTGTTTTTT	CASSYSTGEGEKLFF
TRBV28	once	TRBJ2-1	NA	TGTGCCAGCAGTTTTCGGGCAGGTGAGCAGTTCTTC	CASSFRAGEQFF
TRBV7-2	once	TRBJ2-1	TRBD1	TGTGCCAGCAGCTCTACAAACAGGGGAAATGAGCAGTTCTTC	CASSSTNRGNEQFF
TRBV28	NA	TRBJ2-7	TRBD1	TGTGCCAGCAGTTCTGCTGGGACAGGGGAGTACGAGCAGTACTTC	CASSSAGTGEYEQYF
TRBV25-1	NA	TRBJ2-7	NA	TGTGCCAGCAGTGACCCACTGACAGCCTCCTACGAGCAGTACTTC	CASSDPLTASYEQYF
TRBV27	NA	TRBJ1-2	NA	TGTGCCAGCAGTCCCTCAGGGAACTATGGCTACACCTTC	CASSPSGNYGYTF
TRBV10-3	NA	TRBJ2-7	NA	TGTGCCATCAATAGCCCGAGCTCCTACGAGCAGTACTTC	CAINSPSSYEQYF
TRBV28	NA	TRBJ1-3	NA	TGTGCCAGCACGACAGGAAAGTCTGCTGGAAACACCATATATTTT	CASTTGKSAGNTIYF
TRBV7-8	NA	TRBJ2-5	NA	TGTGCCAGCAGCTTAGGAGGATCTAACTCGGGACAATTCCAAGAGACCCAGTACTTC	CASSLGGSNSGQFQETQYF
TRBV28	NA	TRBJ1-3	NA	TGTGCCAGCAGCCTCCGGGCCCCCCGAGACACCATATATTTT	CASSLRAPRDTIYF
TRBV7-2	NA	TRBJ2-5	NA	TGTGCCAGCAGCTTATCAGAAGAGACCCAGTACTTC	CASSLSEETQYF
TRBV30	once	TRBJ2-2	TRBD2	TGTGCCTGGAGTCACGGGACTAGCGGGGTACAGAACACCGGGGAGCTGTTTTTT	CAWSHGTSGVQNTGELFF
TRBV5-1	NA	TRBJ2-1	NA	TGCGCCAGCAGCTTGTACCAGACAGGAAAGTACAATGAGCAGTTCTTC	CASSLYQTGKYNEQFF
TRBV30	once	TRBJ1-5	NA	TGTGCCTGGAGTGCGACAGCCGTTCAGCCCCAGCATTTT	CAWSATAVQPQHF
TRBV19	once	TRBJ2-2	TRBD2	TGTGCCAGTACCATCCTAGCGGGGATGGGCGGGGAGCTGTTTTTT	CASTILAGMGGELFF
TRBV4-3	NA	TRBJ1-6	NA	TGCGCCAGCAGCCAAGATCGGAGATCACCCCTCCACTTT	CASSQDRRSPLHF
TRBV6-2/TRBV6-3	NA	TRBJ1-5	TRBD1	TGTGCCAGCAGCCGACGACAGGGGAGGGGACAGCCCCAGCATTTT	CASSRRQGRGQPQHF
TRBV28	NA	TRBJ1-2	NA	TGTGCCAGCAGTTCCGTGTTCTCAGGGGTTAACTATGGCTACACCTTC	CASSSVFSGVNYGYTF
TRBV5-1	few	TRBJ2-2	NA	TGCGCCAGCAGCCGGTACACCGGGGAGCTGTTTTTT	CASSRYTGELFF
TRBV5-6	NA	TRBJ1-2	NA	TGTGCCAGCAGCCATACCTGGGGCCCCTATGGCTACACCTTC	CASSHTWGPYGYTF
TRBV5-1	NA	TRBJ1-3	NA	TGCGCCAGCAGCTTGGCCGCAAGCTCTGGAAACACCATATATTTT	CASSLAASSGNTIYF
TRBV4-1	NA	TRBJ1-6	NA	TGCGCCAGCAGGTCGTCAGGGAGTAATTCACCCCTCCACTTT	CASRSSGSNSPLHF
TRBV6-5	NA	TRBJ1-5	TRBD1	TGTGCCAGCAGTCAATTACAGGGGGCGAAACAGCCCCAGCATTTT	CASSQLQGAKQPQHF
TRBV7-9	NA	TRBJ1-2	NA	TGTGCCAGCAGCTCCAGGGATCCTGGCTACACCTTC	CASSSRDPGYTF
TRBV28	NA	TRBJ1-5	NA	TGTGCCAGCAGTTTATCGGTGGGACGGGGTCAGCCCCAGCATTTT	CASSLSVGRGQPQHF
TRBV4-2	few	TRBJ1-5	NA	TGTGCCAGCAGCCAACTCACTTCAGGTGAGGGACAGCCCCAGCATTTT	CASSQLTSGEGQPQHF
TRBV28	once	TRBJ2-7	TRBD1	TGTGCCAGCAGTTCGACAGGGGCCCTGTTTCCCTACGAGCAGTACTTC	CASSSTGALFPYEQYF
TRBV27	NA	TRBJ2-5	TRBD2	TGTGCCAGCAGTTTATCCCCGACTAGCGGGAGGGCCCAGACCCAGTACTTC	CASSLSPTSGRAQTQYF
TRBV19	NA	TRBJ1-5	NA	TGTGCCAGTAGCTCAATCATGGGGCGAGGCAATCAGCCCCAGCATTTT	CASSSIMGRGNQPQHF
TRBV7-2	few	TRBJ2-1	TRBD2	TGTGCCAGCAGCTTATCGGGGGGGTACAATGAGCAGTTCTTC	CASSLSGGYNEQFF
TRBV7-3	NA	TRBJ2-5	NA	TGTGCCAGCAGCATCCCCCCCCGGACCCAGTACTTC	CASSIPPRTQYF
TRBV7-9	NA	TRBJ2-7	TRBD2	TGTGCCAGCAGCTTCGGGGGGACTTACGAGCAGTACTTC	CASSFGGTYEQYF
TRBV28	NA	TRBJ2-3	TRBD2	TGTGCCAGCAGTTTAGGGCTAGCGGTACTTAGCACAGATACGCAGTATTTT	CASSLGLAVLSTDTQYF
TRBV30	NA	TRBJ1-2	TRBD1	TGTGCCTGGAGTCCGACAGGGTGGGACTATGGCTACACCTTC	CAWSPTGWDYGYTF
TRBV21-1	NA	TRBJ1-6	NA	TGTGCCAGCAGCAAAGTTGAGGGCGGGTCACCCCTCCACTTT	CASSKVEGGSPLHF
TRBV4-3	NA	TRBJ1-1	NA	TGCGCCAGCAGCCAAGGTCCGGACAGAAAGAACACTGAAGCTTTCTTT	CASSQGPDRKNTEAFF
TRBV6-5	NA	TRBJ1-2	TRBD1	TGTGCCAGCAAAAAAGGGGGCGACTATGGCTACACCTTC	CASKKGGDYGYTF
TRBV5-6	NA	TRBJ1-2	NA	TGTGCCAGCAGCTACGGGACGGATGGCTACACCTTC	CASSYGTDGYTF
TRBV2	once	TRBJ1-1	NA	TGTGCCAGCAGTGAACGGGGTGAAGCTTTCTTT	CASSERGEAFF
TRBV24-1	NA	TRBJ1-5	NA	TGTGCCACCAGTGTTGAGGGGGAAGGTCAGCCCCAGCATTTT	CATSVEGEGQPQHF
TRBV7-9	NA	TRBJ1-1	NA	TGTGCCAGCAGGTTTACAGCTAGCACTGAAGCTTTCTTT	CASRFTASTEAFF
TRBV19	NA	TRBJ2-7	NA	TGTGCCAGTAGTCCCCTCTACGGCCGGACGCGGCCGACCTACGAGCAGTACTTC	CASSPLYGRTRPTYEQYF
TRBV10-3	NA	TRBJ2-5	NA	TGTGCCATCAGTGACAGGGTTGGAGAGACCCAGTACTTC	CAISDRVGETQYF
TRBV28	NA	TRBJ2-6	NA	TGTGCCAGCAGTTTTCATAGCTCTGGGGCCAACGTCCTGACTTTC	CASSFHSSGANVLTF
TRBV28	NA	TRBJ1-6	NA	TGTGCCAGCAGTCCCCCTCGGGGCTCCTATAATTCACCCCTCCACTTT	CASSPPRGSYNSPLHF
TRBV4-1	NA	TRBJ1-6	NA	TGCGCCAGCAGCCAAGAATGGCAGATTAATTCACCCCTCCACTTT	CASSQEWQINSPLHF
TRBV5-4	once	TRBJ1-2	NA	TGTGCCAGCAGCTTGGTTCGTGACAGAAGTCATGGCTACACCTTC	CASSLVRDRSHGYTF